This T cell receptor (beta chain) was observed in a study of Graves' ophthalmopathy and Graves' hyperthyroidism. CDR1 is LGHNA, CDR2 YSLEER, per germline. The V and J ends lost 3 bases and 0 bases respectively, with 11 bases between them. The CDR3 sequence is 16 residues long. This clonotype was found many times. RNA transcripts yielded amplified TCR beta CDR3 regions. RT-PCR in the first round used HTBI primers; a second-round multiplex PCR followed. Each CDR3 protein is one row after TCRdb ran MiXCR on the multiplex PCR reads. The sample consists of under 350,000 distinct CDR3 sequences, 17% of them appearing once.

This TCR came from an adult man with Graves' ophthalmopathy. This chain joins TRBV4-3 and TRBJ2-2; tentatively, D is TRBD1 (6 bases). Sequencing input: peripheral blood. The CDR3 DNA sequence: TGCGCCAGCAGCCAGCGGACAGCACCGAACACCGGGGAGCTGTTTTTT. Its translation: CASSQRTAPNTGELFF.